This T cell receptor (beta chain) was documented in a study of cytomegalovirus exposure and HLA in healthy donors. This CDR3 is built from 14 residues. Trimming shortened V by 4 bases and J by 7 bases, and 11 bases separated the two germline ends. Looked up from germline, CDR1 is MGHDK and CDR2 is SYGVNS. Study results and caveats: With high specificity and sensitivity, the classifier reportedly diagnosed cytomegalovirus status.

Primers included in the PCR were 60 Vbeta and 13 Jbeta primers. Data came from immunoSEQ multiplex PCR; TCRdb stores just in-frame clones and leaves some out. The table lists 150,000 to 200,000 clones. To note about this clone: The target antigen is unknown. Other DNA sequences within the sample encode an identical CDR3.

The sequencing input was PBMCs. This chain links TRBV25-1 with TRBJ1-6, with D perhaps TRBD1 (5 bases). This clonotype was sampled from a man aged 25-45 years in good health and CMV-seronegative. This chain's CDR3 is CASSVTGGNSPLHF. Written as DNA, the CDR3 is TGTGCCAGCAGTGTTACAGGTGGGAATTCACCCCTCCACTTT.